This paragraph covers one TCR beta chain sequence. Antigen unknown. These data belong to a study of cytomegalovirus exposure and HLA in healthy donors. In the study overall: A previous analysis identified 95 million to 140 million unique TCR beta sequences derived from approximately 190 million T cells. Study-level points and caveats: Earlier results showed most TCR beta V segments being productive about 87% or about 30% of the time.

It was with 60 Vbeta and 13 Jbeta primers that the PCR ran. Generated by immunoSEQ multiplex PCR, the TCRdb table keeps only in-frame clones and is missing some. The sample consists of some 78,000 clones, approximately 74% of them appearing once. The source is a man in his forties in good health and CMV-seropositive. Input material: PBMCs.

CDR3 protein: CATRTSAVGTQYF. The CDR3, as DNA: TGTGCCACCAGGACTAGCGCGGTGGGTACGCAGTATTTT. This sequence joins TRBV2 and TRBJ2-3, with 9 nucleotides matching TRBD2. The CDR3 contains 13 residues. The V and J ends lost 10 bases and 8 bases, in that order; junction bases with no gene match: 10. The germline V gene has CDR1 SNHLY and CDR2 FYNNEI.